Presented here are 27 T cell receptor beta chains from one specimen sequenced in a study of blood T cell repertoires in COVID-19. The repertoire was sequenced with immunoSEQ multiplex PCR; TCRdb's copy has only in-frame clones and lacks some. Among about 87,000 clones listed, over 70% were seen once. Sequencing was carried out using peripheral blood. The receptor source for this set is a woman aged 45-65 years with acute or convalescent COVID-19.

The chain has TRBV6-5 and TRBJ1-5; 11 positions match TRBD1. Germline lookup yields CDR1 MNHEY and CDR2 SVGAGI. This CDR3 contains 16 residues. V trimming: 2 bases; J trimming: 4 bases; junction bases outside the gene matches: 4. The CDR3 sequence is CASSYPGQGANQPQHF. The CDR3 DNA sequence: TGTGCCAGCAGTTACCCCGGACAGGGGGCGAATCAGCCCCAGCATTTT.

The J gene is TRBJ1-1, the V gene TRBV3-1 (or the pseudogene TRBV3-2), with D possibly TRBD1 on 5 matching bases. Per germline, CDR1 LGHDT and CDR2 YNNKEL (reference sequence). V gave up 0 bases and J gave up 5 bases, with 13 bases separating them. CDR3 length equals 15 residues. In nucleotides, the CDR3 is TGTGCCAGCAGCCAAGATCCCGACAGTTCTACTGAAGCTTTCTTT. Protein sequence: CASSQDPDSSTEAFF.

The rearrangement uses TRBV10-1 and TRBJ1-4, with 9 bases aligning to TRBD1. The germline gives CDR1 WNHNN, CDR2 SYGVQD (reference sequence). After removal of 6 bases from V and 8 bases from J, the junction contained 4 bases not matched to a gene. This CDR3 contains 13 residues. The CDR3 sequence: CASRGQGCEKLFF. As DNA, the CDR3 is TGCGCCAGCAGGGGACAGGGTTGCGAAAAACTGTTTTTT.

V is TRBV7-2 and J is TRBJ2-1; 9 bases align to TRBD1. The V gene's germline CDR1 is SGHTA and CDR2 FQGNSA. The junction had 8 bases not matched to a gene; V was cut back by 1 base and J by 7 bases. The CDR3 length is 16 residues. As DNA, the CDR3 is TGTGCCAGCAGCTTAGTGGGGGGGACAGGGAGGAATGAGCAGTTCTTC. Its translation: CASSLVGGTGRNEQFF.

CDR3 bases: TGTGCCAGCAGTTATAAGGGGAGCACAGATACGCAGTATTTT. It is translated as CASSYKGSTDTQYF. V is TRBV6-2 or TRBV6-3 and J is TRBJ2-3; tentative D call: TRBD1 (5 bases). CDR3 length: 14 residues. V was trimmed by 3 bases and J by 0 bases, leaving 7 bases between them. Germline loops: CDR1 MNHEY, CDR2 SVGEGT.

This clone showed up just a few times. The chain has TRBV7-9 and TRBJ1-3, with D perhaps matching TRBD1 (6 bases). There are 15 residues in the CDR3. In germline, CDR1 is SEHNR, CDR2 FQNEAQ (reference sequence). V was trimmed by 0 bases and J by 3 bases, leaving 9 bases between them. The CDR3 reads CASSLAAGDGNTIYF. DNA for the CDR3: TGTGCCAGCAGCTTAGCAGCAGGGGATGGAAACACCATATATTTT.

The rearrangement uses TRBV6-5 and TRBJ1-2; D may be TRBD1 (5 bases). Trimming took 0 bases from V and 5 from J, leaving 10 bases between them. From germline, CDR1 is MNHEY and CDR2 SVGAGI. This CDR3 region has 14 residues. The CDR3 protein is CASSYSRQPYGYTF. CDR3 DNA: TGTGCCAGCAGTTACTCCAGACAGCCTTATGGCTACACCTTC.

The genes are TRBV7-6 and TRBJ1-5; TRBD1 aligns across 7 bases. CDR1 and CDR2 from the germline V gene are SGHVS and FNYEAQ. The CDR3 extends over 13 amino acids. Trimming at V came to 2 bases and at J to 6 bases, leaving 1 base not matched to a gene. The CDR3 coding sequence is TGTGCCAGCAGCTTACAGGGGGGTCAGCCCCAGCATTTT. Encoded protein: CASSLQGGQPQHF.

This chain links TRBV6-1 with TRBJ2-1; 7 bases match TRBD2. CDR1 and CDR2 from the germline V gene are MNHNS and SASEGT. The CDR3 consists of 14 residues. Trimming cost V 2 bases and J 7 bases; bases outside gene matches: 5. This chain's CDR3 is CASSELADFNEQFF. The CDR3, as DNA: TGTGCCAGCAGTGAACTAGCGGACTTTAATGAGCAGTTCTTC.

The CDR3 DNA is TGTGCCAGCAGCCCCGGGGGAGGGACCTACAATGAGCAGTTCTTC. This sequence encodes CASSPGGGTYNEQFF. This chain joins TRBV11-3 and TRBJ2-1; 7 nucleotides agree with TRBD2. V lost 5 bases, J lost 2 bases, and 6 bases stayed unmatched. The CDR3 loop spans 15 amino acids. CDR1 is SGHNT, CDR2 YENEEA, per germline.

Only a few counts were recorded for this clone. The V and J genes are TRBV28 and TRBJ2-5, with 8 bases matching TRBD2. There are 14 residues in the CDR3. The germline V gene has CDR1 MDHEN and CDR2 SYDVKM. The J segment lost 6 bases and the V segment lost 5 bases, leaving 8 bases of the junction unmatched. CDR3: CASSSGGNLKTQYF. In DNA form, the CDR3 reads TGTGCCAGCAGTAGCGGGGGCAACTTGAAGACCCAGTACTTC.

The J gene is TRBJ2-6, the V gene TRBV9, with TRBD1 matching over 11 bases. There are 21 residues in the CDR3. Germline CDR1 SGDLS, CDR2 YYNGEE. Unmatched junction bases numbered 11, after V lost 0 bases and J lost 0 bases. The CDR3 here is CASSVEVADRGLPSGANVLTF. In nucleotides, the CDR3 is TGTGCCAGCAGCGTAGAAGTTGCGGACAGGGGGCTCCCCTCTGGGGCCAACGTCCTGACTTTC.

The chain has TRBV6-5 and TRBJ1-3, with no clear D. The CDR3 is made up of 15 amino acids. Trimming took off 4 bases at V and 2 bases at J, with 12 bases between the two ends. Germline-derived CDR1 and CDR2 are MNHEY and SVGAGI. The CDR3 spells CASSSPGSAGNTIYF. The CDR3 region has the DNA TGTGCCAGCAGTTCCCCCGGGAGTGCTGGAAACACCATATATTTT.

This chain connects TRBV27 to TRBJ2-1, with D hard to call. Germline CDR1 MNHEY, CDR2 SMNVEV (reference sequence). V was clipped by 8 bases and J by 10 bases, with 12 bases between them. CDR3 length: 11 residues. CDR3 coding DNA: TGTGCCAGCGGGCTTCTTCGGGAGCAGTTCTTC. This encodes CASGLLREQFF.

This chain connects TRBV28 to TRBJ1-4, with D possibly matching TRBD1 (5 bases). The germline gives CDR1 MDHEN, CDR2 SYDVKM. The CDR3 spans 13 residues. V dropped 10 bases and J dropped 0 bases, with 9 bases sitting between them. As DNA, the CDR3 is TGTGCCACACAGACAGCAACTAATGAAAAACTGTTTTTT. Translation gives CATQTATNEKLFF.

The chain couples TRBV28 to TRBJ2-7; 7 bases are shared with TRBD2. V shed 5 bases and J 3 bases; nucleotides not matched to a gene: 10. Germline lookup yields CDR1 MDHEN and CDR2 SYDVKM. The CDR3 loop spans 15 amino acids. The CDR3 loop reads CASSAPAGEGYEQYF. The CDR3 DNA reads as TGTGCCAGCAGTGCCCCCGCGGGGGAAGGCTACGAGCAGTACTTC.

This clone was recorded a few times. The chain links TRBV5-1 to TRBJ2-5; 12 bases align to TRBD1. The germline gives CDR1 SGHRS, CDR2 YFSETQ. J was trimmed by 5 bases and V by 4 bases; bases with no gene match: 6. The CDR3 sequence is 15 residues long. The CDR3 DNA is TGCGCCAGCAGCCCGTGGGACAGGGGGCTTGAGACCCAGTACTTC. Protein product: CASSPWDRGLETQYF. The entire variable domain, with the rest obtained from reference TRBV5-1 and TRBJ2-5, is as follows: KAGVTQTPRYLIKTRGQQVTLSCSPISGHRSVSWYQQTPGQGLQFLFEYFSETQRNKGNFPGRFSGRQFSNSRSEMNVSTLELGDSALYLCASSPWDRGLETQYFGPGTRLLVL.

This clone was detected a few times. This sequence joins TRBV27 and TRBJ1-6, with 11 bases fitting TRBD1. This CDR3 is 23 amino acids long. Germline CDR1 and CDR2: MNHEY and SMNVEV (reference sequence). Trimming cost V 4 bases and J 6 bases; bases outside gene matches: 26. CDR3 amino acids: CASSSNLPLPGTGGSGINSPLHF. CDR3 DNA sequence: TGTGCCAGCAGTTCAAACTTACCTCTGCCCGGGACAGGGGGGTCAGGGATTAATTCACCCCTCCACTTT.

CDR3 DNA sequence: TGTGCCAGCAGTTACGACTACTACGAGCAGTACTTC. Translating it yields CASSYDYYEQYF. The chain carries TRBV6-2 or TRBV6-3 and TRBJ2-7, with a tentative D call TRBD2 (5 bases). Deletions cut 2 bases from V and 3 bases from J, with 5 bases between. The CDR3 is made up of 12 amino acids. Germline lookup yields CDR1 MNHEY and CDR2 SVGEGT.

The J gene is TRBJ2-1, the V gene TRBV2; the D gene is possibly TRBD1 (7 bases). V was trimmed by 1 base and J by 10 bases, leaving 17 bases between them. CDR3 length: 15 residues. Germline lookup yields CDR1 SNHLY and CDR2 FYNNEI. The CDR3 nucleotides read TGTGCCAGCAGTGAAGAGGGCGGGACAGTCTCCGAGCAGTTCTTC. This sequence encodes CASSEEGGTVSEQFF.

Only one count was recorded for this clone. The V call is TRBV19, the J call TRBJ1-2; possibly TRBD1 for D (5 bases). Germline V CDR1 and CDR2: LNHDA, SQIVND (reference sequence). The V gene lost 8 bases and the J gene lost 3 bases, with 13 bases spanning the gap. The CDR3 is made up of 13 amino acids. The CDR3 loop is CASQGQWDYGYTF. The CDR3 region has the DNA TGTGCCAGTCAGGGTCAGTGGGACTATGGCTACACCTTC.

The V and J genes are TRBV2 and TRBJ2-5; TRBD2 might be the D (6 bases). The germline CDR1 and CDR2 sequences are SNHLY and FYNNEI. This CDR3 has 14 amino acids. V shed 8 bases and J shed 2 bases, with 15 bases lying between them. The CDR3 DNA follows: TGTGCCAGCGGGCCCCTGCGGGGTCAAGAGACCCAGTACTTC. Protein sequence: CASGPLRGQETQYF.

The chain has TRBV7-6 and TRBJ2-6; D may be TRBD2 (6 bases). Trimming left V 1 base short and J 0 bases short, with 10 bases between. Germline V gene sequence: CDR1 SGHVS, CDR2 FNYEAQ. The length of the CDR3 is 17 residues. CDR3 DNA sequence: TGTGCCAGCAGCTTAGGGGCCGGGGGCTCTGGGGCCAACGTCCTGACTTTC. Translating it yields CASSLGAGGSGANVLTF.

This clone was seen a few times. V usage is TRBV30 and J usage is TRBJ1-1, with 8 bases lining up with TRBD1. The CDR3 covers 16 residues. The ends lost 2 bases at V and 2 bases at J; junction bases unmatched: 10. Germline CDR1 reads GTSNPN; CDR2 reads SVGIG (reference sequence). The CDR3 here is CAWSPWDRTRNTEAFF. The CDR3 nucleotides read TGTGCCTGGAGTCCGTGGGACAGGACCCGAAACACTGAAGCTTTCTTT.

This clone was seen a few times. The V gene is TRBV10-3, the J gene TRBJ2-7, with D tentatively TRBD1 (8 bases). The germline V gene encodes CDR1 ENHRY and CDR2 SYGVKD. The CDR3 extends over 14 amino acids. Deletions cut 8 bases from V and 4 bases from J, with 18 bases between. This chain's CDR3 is CAIGVTGGEYEQYF. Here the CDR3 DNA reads TGTGCCATCGGGGTCACAGGGGGGGAATACGAGCAGTACTTC.

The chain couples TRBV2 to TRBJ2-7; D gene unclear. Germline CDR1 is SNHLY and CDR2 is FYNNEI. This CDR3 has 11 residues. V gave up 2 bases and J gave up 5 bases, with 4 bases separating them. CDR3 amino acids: CASSELDEQYF. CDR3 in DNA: TGTGCCAGCAGTGAACTAGACGAGCAGTACTTC. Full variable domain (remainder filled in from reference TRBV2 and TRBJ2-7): EPEVTQTPSHQVTQMGQEVILRCVPISNHLYFYWYRQILGQKVEFLVSFYNNEISEKSEIFDDQFSVERPDGSNFTLKIRSTKLEDSAMYFCASSELDEQYFGPGTRLTVT.

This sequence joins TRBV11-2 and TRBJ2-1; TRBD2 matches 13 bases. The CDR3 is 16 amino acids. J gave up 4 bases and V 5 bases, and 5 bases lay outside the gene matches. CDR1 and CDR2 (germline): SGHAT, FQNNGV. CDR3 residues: CASSPRTSGGYNEQFF. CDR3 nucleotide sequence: TGTGCCAGCAGCCCCCGGACTAGCGGGGGTTACAATGAGCAGTTCTTC.